This TCR beta chain was sequenced for a study of T cell responses to AZD1222 COVID-19 vaccine. General study points: Clonal diversity was possibly underestimated, and the donors were mostly white British, with more females.

Per the germline V gene, CDR1 is LGHNA and CDR2 is YNFKEQ. V was pared by 1 base and J by 0 bases, with 22 bases between. This CDR3 spans 19 amino acids. Comments on this clone: Antigen unknown.

This table comes from immunoSEQ multiplex PCR, and its TCRdb copy is limited to in-frame clones, with some not included. The sample lists 200,000 to 250,000 clones, roughly 94% occurring once. The chain links TRBV4-2 to TRBJ2-7; D is tentatively TRBD1 or TRBD2 (6 bases each). Sequenced here: peripheral blood, sampled 28 days after the second dose of the MenACWY control vaccine. This TCR derives from an adult who received the MenACWY meningococcal vaccine as a control. The CDR3 reads CASSQGIGGQDYSSYEQYF. The CDR3 DNA is TGTGCCAGCAGCCAAGGAATCGGGGGCCAGGACTATAGCTCCTACGAGCAGTACTTC.